Following are 2 T cell receptor beta chains from one sample sequenced in a study of shared clonotypes between healthy human individuals. The assay was immunoSEQ multiplex PCR, and TCRdb's table has in-frame clones only and misses some. The data hold approximately 1.1 million clones, with around three quarters observed a single time. Sequencing was done on a sample of memory CD4+ T cells from PBMCs. Sample subset: CD45RA-negative fraction. Receptor source: a man between 18 and 29 years old in good health. Some clones in this sample may be carry-over from other donors' samples.

The chain uses TRBV5-6 and TRBJ2-5, with D tentatively TRBD1 (6 bases). CDR1 is SGHDT and CDR2 is YYEEEE in the germline V gene. The CDR3 has 13 residues. The V gene lost 4 bases and the J gene lost 5 bases, with 12 bases spanning the gap. CDR3 nucleotides: TGTGCCAGCAGCCACGGTAGGGGGGAGACCCAGTACTTC. Amino acid sequence: CASSHGRGETQYF.

This chain links TRBV5-4 with TRBJ1-3; tentative D call: TRBD1 (5 bases). The CDR3 length is 14 residues. Germline values: CDR1 SGHNT, CDR2 YYREEE (reference sequence). Trimming shortened V by 3 bases and J by 0 bases, and 7 bases separated the two germline ends. The CDR3 spells CASSSGSSGNTIYF. The CDR3 DNA sequence: TGTGCCAGCAGCTCAGGGTCCTCTGGAAACACCATATATTTT.